This TCR beta chain emerged from a study of blood T cell repertoires in COVID-19 (dated by TCRdb to the early 2020s). About the study as a whole: The collaborator samples originated in the United States, Italy and Spain and spanned the acute and convalescent phases of COVID-19. The dataset comprised deeply sampled blood TCRbeta repertoires from subjects exposed to, actively infected with, or recovered from COVID-19. The sample metadata nearly always contained a de-identified subject ID, COVID-19 status, age in years and sex. The prospective study material was composed of cDNA or gDNA derived from T cells, B-cell-depleted T cells, or PBMCs. Where HLA class I and class II types were available, the types were taken from metadata supplied by the sample provider, not from assay-based typing. Samples were obtained from the ongoing ImmuneRACE study (first 160 participants) and from roughly 1,300 subjects provided by 6 global collaborators. A freely available public database, intended as a resource for researchers studying the immune response to SARS-CoV-2, is where the repertoires were released.

The paper as a whole reports these results and caveats: The amount of clinical and demographic metadata varied by source and participant and was provided uncurated.

Collaborating institutions collected whole blood in K2EDTA tubes following their own protocols. For TCRbeta analysis, collaborators shipped samples as frozen whole blood, isolated PBMCs, or DNA extracted from either of those sample types. Per the germline V gene, MNHEY is the CDR1 and SVGEGT is the CDR2. The CDR3 starts with the cysteine, ends with the phenylalanine, and has 12 residues. The sequence is cut down to CDR3 DNA, 36 bases in frame from base 1. The junction carries 7 bases between V and J, which are trimmed by 4 bases and 3 bases respectively. With respect to this clone: This clone's antigen is unknown. No per-base quality is available; no much larger clone lies one base away.

TCRbeta CDR3 regions were amplified from genomic DNA by means of the immunoSEQ Assay, a bias-controlled multiplex PCR. Regarding the original processing steps: The number of nucleated cells in each sample was estimated from the amplification of reference gene primers within the assay. To quantify the absolute abundance of each unique TCRbeta CDR3 rearrangement, sequence reads were collapsed and filtered. For each sample, productive Simpson clonality was calculated as the square root of Simpson's diversity index over productive rearrangements. TCRdb mirrors the immuneACCESS table, restricted to in-frame sequences. Some clones are absent from its copies; in checked studies, under half trace to an unresolved V gene, and the reason for the others is unknown. V, J and clone size reflect that table, while D and trimming were determined from the DNA. Counted in this sample were around 210,000 clones; roughly 82% of them appeared once. The ten largest clones take up less than 15% of the sample.

The clonotype was recovered from a human donor in a cohort sampled during active COVID-19. The chain is assembled from TRBV6-2 or TRBV6-3 and TRBJ2-7; the D gene identity is not certain. Sequencing input: peripheral blood. CDR3 protein: CASSWYSYEQYF. The sequence in DNA is TGTGCCAGCAGTTGGTACAGCTACGAGCAGTACTTC.